The 27 T cell receptor beta chains presented below share a single source sample, sequenced in a study of graft-versus-host responses after intestinal transplantation. These receptors have no known antigen. Profiling relied on immunoSEQ multiplex PCR, and the TCRdb table lists in-frame clones only, not all of them. The table records fewer than 95,000 clones, roughly 92% of them present only once. Sequencing was performed on unstimulated CD8+ T cells sorted from spleen or lymph node cells, taken before transplant. These receptors all stem from a human donor who was the organ donor for an intestinal transplant.

The V call is TRBV29-1, the J call TRBJ1-2; the D is unclear. This CDR3 region has 19 residues. V shed 5 bases and J shed 5 bases, with 33 bases lying between them. Germline V gene data show CDR1 as SQVTM and CDR2 as ANQGSEA. The CDR3 DNA reads TGCAGCGTTAGTGTCCGGAGCGGAGTGGAGGATCGAGGGAGGTATGGCTACACCTTC. It encodes CSVSVRSGVEDRGRYGYTF.

The V and J genes are TRBV5-5 and TRBJ2-7; the D gene is possibly TRBD2 (6 bases). Trimming took off 2 bases at V and 1 base at J, with 10 bases between the two ends. Per the germline V gene, CDR1 is SGHKS and CDR2 is YYEKEE (reference sequence). This CDR3 spans 14 amino acids. Here the CDR3 reads CASSLAGPSYEQYF. CDR3 nucleotide sequence: TGTGCCAGCAGCTTAGCGGGCCCGTCCTACGAGCAGTACTTC. Based on the CDR3 plus reference TRBV5-5 and TRBJ2-7, the full variable domain is DAGVTQSPTHLIKTRGQQVTLRCSPISGHKSVSWYQQVLGQGPQFIFQYYEKEERGRGNFPDRFSARQFPNYSSELNVNALLLGDSALYLCASSLAGPSYEQYFGPGTRLTVT.

This chain connects TRBV7-9 to TRBJ2-3, with 8 nucleotides matching TRBD2. CDR1 is SEHNR and CDR2 is FQNEAQ in the germline V gene (reference sequence). The ends lost 5 bases at V and 5 bases at J; junction bases unmatched: 6. This CDR3 comprises 14 residues. CDR3 in amino acids: CASSPGGSRDTQYF. The CDR3 DNA is TGTGCCAGCAGCCCGGGGGGGTCGAGAGATACGCAGTATTTT. The whole variable domain, filled in from reference TRBV7-9 and TRBJ2-3, reads DTGVSQNPRHKITKRGQNVTFRCDPISEHNRLYWYRQTLGQGPEFLTYFQNEAQLEKSRLLSDRFSAERPKGSFSTLEIQRTEQGDSAMYLCASSPGGSRDTQYFGPGTRLTVL.

This clone was observed a few times. The V call is TRBV7-9, the J call TRBJ2-2; 9 bases line up with TRBD1. This CDR3 is built from 15 residues. V shed 6 bases, J shed 2 bases, and the junction held 4 bases outside the gene matches. CDR1 is SEHNR, CDR2 FQNEAQ, per germline (reference sequence). CDR3 sequence: CASRWDRDNTGELFF. The CDR3 DNA reads as TGTGCCAGCAGGTGGGACAGGGACAACACCGGGGAGCTGTTTTTT.

This clone showed up just a few times. V gene TRBV9 combines with J gene TRBJ1-5; 8 positions agree with TRBD1. This CDR3 has 14 residues. Germline V lookup: CDR1 SGDLS, CDR2 YYNGEE. The trim removed 3 bases at V and 7 bases at J, leaving 6 bases unmatched. In DNA, the CDR3 is TGTGCCAGCAGCGCGACAGGGGCAGACCAGCCCCAGCATTTT. This sequence encodes CASSATGADQPQHF.

The rearrangement joins TRBV7-9 to TRBJ2-5; perhaps TRBD1 as D (6 bases). V shed 5 bases and J shed 1 base, with 11 bases lying between them. CDR3 length: 14 amino acids. The germline CDR1 and CDR2 sequences are SEHNR and FQNEAQ (reference sequence). The CDR3 reads CASSVRGAQETQYF. The CDR3 nucleotides are TGTGCCAGCAGCGTCAGGGGAGCCCAAGAGACCCAGTACTTC.

The chain employs TRBV4-3 and TRBJ2-1; the D is unclear. CDR1 and CDR2 from the germline V gene are LGHNA and YSLEER. Trimming shortened V by 1 base and J by 3 bases, and 13 bases separated the two germline ends. The CDR3 consists of 16 residues. The CDR3 reads CASSQGQSDLYNEQFF. The CDR3 DNA sequence: TGCGCCAGCAGCCAAGGGCAATCCGATCTCTACAATGAGCAGTTCTTC.

V and J are TRBV9 and TRBJ1-1; D is undetermined. V was trimmed by 2 bases and J by 0 bases, leaving 11 bases between them. CDR1 SGDLS and CDR2 YYNGEE come from the germline V gene. The CDR3 runs 15 residues. CDR3 nucleotide sequence: TGTGCCAGCAGCGTGGGAGCAGATATGAACACTGAAGCTTTCTTT. The encoded protein is CASSVGADMNTEAFF.

This rearrangement joins TRBV28 to TRBJ2-6; TRBD1 matches at 7 bases. V was clipped by 6 bases and J by 0 bases; unmatched bases: 8. This CDR3 has 17 amino acids. In germline, CDR1 is MDHEN, CDR2 SYDVKM. The CDR3 sequence: CASRSTGLNSGANVLTF. The CDR3 DNA is TGTGCCAGCAGATCGACAGGGCTAAACTCTGGGGCCAACGTCCTGACTTTC.

This sequence joins TRBV6-4 and TRBJ2-1, with D unresolved. V lost 5 bases, J lost 0 bases, and 5 bases lay in between. Germline V gives CDR1 MRHNA, CDR2 SNTAGT. The CDR3 totals 13 residues. CDR3 sequence: CASSLSSYNEQFF. The CDR3 DNA reads TGTGCCAGCAGTCTGAGCTCCTACAATGAGCAGTTCTTC.

CDR3 in amino acids: CASRSGLISFETQYF. The CDR3 nucleotides read TGTGCCAGCAGATCAGGACTTATCTCTTTTGAGACCCAGTACTTC. V and J are TRBV27 and TRBJ2-5, with D perhaps matching TRBD2 (5 bases). Trimming took 6 bases from V and 5 from J, leaving 19 bases between them. CDR1 MNHEY and CDR2 SMNVEV come from the germline V gene (reference sequence). The CDR3 covers 15 residues.

V and J are TRBV19 and TRBJ2-7, with D possibly matching TRBD1 (7 bases). V was shortened by 3 bases and J by 1 base, with 10 bases between the two germline ends. Germline CDR1 LNHDA, CDR2 SQIVND (reference sequence). The CDR3 sequence is 14 residues long. CDR3 nucleotide sequence: TGTGCCAGTAGTATTCAGGGGGGTTCCTACGAGCAGTACTTC. Translating it yields CASSIQGGSYEQYF.

The chain uses TRBV28 and TRBJ2-5; D not certain. The CDR3 is 14 amino acids. Trimming left V 3 bases short and J 2 bases short, with 10 bases between. CDR1 MDHEN and CDR2 SYDVKM come from the germline V gene. The CDR3 sequence: CASSFFTAQETQYF. The CDR3 region has the DNA TGTGCCAGCAGTTTTTTTACAGCACAAGAGACCCAGTACTTC.

The chain links TRBV2 to TRBJ2-7, with D possibly matching TRBD1 (6 bases). This CDR3 spans 15 amino acids. The germline CDR1 and CDR2 sequences are SNHLY and FYNNEI. V dropped 7 bases and J dropped 2 bases, with 18 bases sitting between them. CDR3 DNA sequence: TGTGCCAGCATCCTCAACATCAGGGGAGCCTACGAGCAGTACTTC. Amino acids: CASILNIRGAYEQYF.

V is TRBV19 and J is TRBJ1-6, with 8 bases aligning to TRBD1. The CDR3 runs to 16 residues. Germline CDR1 and CDR2: LNHDA and SQIVND (reference sequence). V shed 0 bases and J 10 bases; nucleotides not matched to a gene: 8. The CDR3 region has the DNA TGTGCCAGTAGTATAGATACCGTGACAGGGGAGTCACCCCTCCACTTT. Residues: CASSIDTVTGESPLHF.

In this sample, this clone turned up once. This chain uses TRBV7-2 with TRBJ2-5; TRBD1 matches at 7 bases. J gave up 7 bases and V 6 bases, and 11 bases lay outside the gene matches. Germline CDR1 and CDR2: SGHTA and FQGNSA. The CDR3 loop spans 14 amino acids. CDR3: CASRPGTAPGTQYF. The DNA for the CDR3 is TGTGCCAGCAGACCCGGGACAGCCCCAGGGACCCAGTACTTC.

The rearrangement links TRBV10-3 to TRBJ1-4, with D uncertain. Trimming took off 5 bases at V and 8 bases at J, with 15 bases between the two ends. The CDR3 runs to 14 residues. CDR1 is ENHRY and CDR2 is SYGVKD in the germline V gene. The CDR3 DNA reads TGTGCCATCAGTAGCATTAGAGGCGACGAAAAACTGTTTTTT. Translating gives CAISSIRGDEKLFF.

The J gene is TRBJ1-2, the V gene TRBV28, with 7 bases aligning to TRBD1. V lost 7 bases and J lost 4; bases outside the gene matches: 9. Per the germline V gene, CDR1 is MDHEN and CDR2 is SYDVKM. This CDR3 is built from 14 residues. The CDR3 nucleotides read TGTGCCAGCACCGAAGGGGGCGCGGGCTATGGCTACACCTTC. Amino acids: CASTEGGAGYGYTF.

This clone came up a few times. The chain uses TRBV10-3 and TRBJ2-1, with 8 bases aligning to TRBD2. The V gene's germline CDR1 is ENHRY and CDR2 SYGVKD. The trim removed 0 bases at V and 2 bases at J, leaving 6 bases unmatched. This CDR3 spans 17 amino acids. This CDR3 reads CAISESVSGAPYNEQFF. The CDR3 nucleotides read TGTGCCATCAGTGAGTCCGTTAGCGGGGCACCCTACAATGAGCAGTTCTTC.

The chain joins TRBV5-1 to TRBJ2-5; D perhaps matches TRBD1 (6 bases). The better agreement between TRBJ2-7 and the DNA end casts doubt on the J call. Germline V gene sequence: CDR1 SGHRS, CDR2 YFSETQ. The CDR3 has 13 amino acids. CDR3 sequence (DNA): TGCGCCAGCAGCTTGGGGGACACCTACGAGCAGTACTTC. Amino acid sequence: CASSLGDTYEQYF.

The V gene is TRBV21-1, the J gene TRBJ1-2; TRBD1, the table's D call, was not compared with the DNA. TRBV21-1 is marked as a pseudogene. CDR3 length: 12 amino acids. The CDR3 here is CASSIQGMSYTF. CDR3 coding DNA: TGTGCCAGCAGCATTCAGGGGATGAGCTACACCTTC.

The chain is built from TRBV5-3 and TRBJ1-1; D gene unclear. TRBV5-3 is labeled an ORF, and its function is uncertain. V was clipped by 7 bases and J by 4 bases, with 14 bases between them. The CDR3 is 13 residues long. CDR3 in DNA: TGTGCCAGAGGAATGGGCTTTTTCACTGAAGCTTTCTTT. This sequence encodes CARGMGFFTEAFF.

This chain's CDR3 is CASSSTGTENIQYF. The CDR3 region has the DNA TGTGCCAGCAGCTCTACCGGGACAGAGAACATTCAGTACTTC. This chain joins TRBV5-4 and TRBJ2-4, with TRBD1 matching over 7 bases. Germline V gene sequence: CDR1 SGHNT, CDR2 YYREEE (reference sequence). Unmatched junction bases numbered 7, after V lost 3 bases and J lost 7 bases. This CDR3 contains 14 residues.

J is TRBJ2-1 and V is TRBV6-5; D remains ambiguous. Trimming cost V 2 bases and J 4 bases, with 6 bases left between them. CDR1 is MNHEY and CDR2 is SVGAGI in the germline V gene. The CDR3 contains 13 residues. CDR3 nucleotide sequence: TGTGCCAGCAGTTACAAACTGTACAATGAGCAGTTCTTC. Encoded protein: CASSYKLYNEQFF.

This clone was detected a few times. This chain connects TRBV4-3 to TRBJ1-4; D is undetermined. The CDR3 loop spans 14 amino acids. Looked up from germline, CDR1 is LGHNA and CDR2 is YSLEER. V lost 0 bases, J lost 5 bases, and 7 bases lay in between. CDR3 sequence (DNA): TGCGCCAGCAGCCAAGAGCCCAGAAATGAAAAACTGTTTTTT. It yields the protein CASSQEPRNEKLFF.

J is TRBJ2-7 and V is TRBV7-9, with D possibly matching TRBD1 (6 bases). Trimming took off 8 bases at V and 3 bases at J, with 14 bases between the two ends. The CDR3 extends over 13 amino acids. Germline V gives CDR1 SEHNR, CDR2 FQNEAQ (reference sequence). The CDR3 coding sequence is TGTGCCAGCCAGAACAGGGAACACTACGAGCAGTACTTC. Translating gives CASQNREHYEQYF.

This chain uses TRBV27 with TRBJ1-2; no clear D. The V gene's germline CDR1 is MNHEY and CDR2 SMNVEV (reference sequence). V was pared by 2 bases and J by 3 bases, with 7 bases between. There are 13 residues in the CDR3. The CDR3 loop is CASSLMRDYGYTF. In DNA form, the CDR3 reads TGTGCCAGCAGTTTAATGAGGGACTATGGCTACACCTTC.